This T cell receptor (beta chain) derives from a study of cytomegalovirus exposure and HLA in healthy donors. Findings and limits, study-wide: Among TCR sequences, most were rare, though some public TCRs appeared in many donors.

V was clipped by 6 bases and J by 2 bases; unmatched bases: 10. Per germline, CDR1 SNHLY and CDR2 FYNNEI. This CDR3 has 15 amino acids. As for this clone: The target antigen is unknown.

The data were produced by immunoSEQ multiplex PCR, yet TCRdb's version contains in-frame clones alone and is incomplete. Of hundreds of thousands of clones listed, roughly 84% were seen once; the top ten hold about 2%. The sequencing input was PBMCs. This TCR was sampled from a woman younger than 35 in good health and CMV-seropositive. The V call is TRBV2, the J call TRBJ2-7, with 7 bases lining up with TRBD1. CDR3 sequence (DNA): TGTGCCAGCAGCCCTACGACAGGGACAACCTACGAGCAGTACTTC. It yields the protein CASSPTTGTTYEQYF.